This paragraph reports one TCR beta chain. Its cognate antigen is unknown. This specimen comes from a study of blood T cells in healthy people across ages. Through a sample-barcoded 5' primer and a J-beta primer mix, a second PCR was run for about 6 to 11 cycles. TCRdb passed the 5' RACE reads through MiXCR, listing each CDR3 protein once. The sample records roughly 1,300,000 distinct CDR3 sequences, approximately 59% being singletons. Points from the study as a whole: As age increased, TCR beta diversity per million T cells fell in a roughly linear fashion.

The CDR3 sequence is 14 residues long. CDR1 MDHEN and CDR2 SYDVKM come from the germline V gene. V gave up 5 bases and J gave up 3 bases, with 11 bases separating them. Sequenced input: blood. The sequence was collected from a man between 18 and 35 years old in good health. The chain is built from TRBV28 and TRBJ1-5, with a possible D match to TRBD1 (5 bases). This CDR3 reads CASSVTGNNQPQHF. CDR3 coding DNA: TGTGCCAGCAGTGTAACAGGTAACAATCAGCCCCAGCATTTT.